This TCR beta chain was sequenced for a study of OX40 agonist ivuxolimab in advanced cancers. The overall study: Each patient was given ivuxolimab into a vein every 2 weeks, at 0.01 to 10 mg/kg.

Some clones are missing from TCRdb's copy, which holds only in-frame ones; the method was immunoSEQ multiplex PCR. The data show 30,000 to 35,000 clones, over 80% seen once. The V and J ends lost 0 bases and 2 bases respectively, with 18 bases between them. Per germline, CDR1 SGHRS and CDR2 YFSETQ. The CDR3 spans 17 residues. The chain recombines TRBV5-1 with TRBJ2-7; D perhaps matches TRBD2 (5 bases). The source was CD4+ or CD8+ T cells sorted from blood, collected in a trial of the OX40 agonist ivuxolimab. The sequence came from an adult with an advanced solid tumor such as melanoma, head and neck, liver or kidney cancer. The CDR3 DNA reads TGCGCCAGCAGCTTGGTTTTGCGGCCGGGAACCACCTACGAGCAGTACTTC. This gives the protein CASSLVLRPGTTYEQYF.